This TCR beta chain was sequenced for a study of cytomegalovirus exposure and HLA in healthy donors. Study observations and caveats: Reports indicate that TCR beta sequences accurately predicted the HLA-A and HLA-B alleles of most subjects. When analyzed later, the rates of TCR association showed variation by HLA locus, with DRB1 the most and HLA-C the fewest. A few of the chains that were CMV-associated were confirmed in vitro to be specific for CMV antigens. Published work reported that the classifier diagnosed cytomegalovirus status with high specificity and sensitivity.

Comment on this clone: Its antigen is currently unknown.

A multiplex PCR was run with 60 Vbeta primers and 13 Jbeta primers. Profiling relied on immunoSEQ multiplex PCR, and the TCRdb table lists in-frame clones only, not all of them. The repertoire includes under 200,000 clones, about four fifths of them detected once, and approximately 0.39% sits in the top ten. The germline CDR1 and CDR2 sequences are SGHVS and FNYEAQ. The CDR3 consists of 13 residues. J gave up 5 bases and V 0 bases, and 0 bases lay outside the gene matches. The specimen was PBMCs. The chain employs TRBV7-6 and TRBJ2-5; 7 bases map to TRBD2. This sequence was found in a male donor in good health and CMV-seropositive. The DNA of the CDR3 is TGTGCCAGCAGCTTAGCTAGCGGGGAGACCCAGTACTTC. It codes for CASSLASGETQYF. Based on the CDR3 plus reference TRBV7-6 and TRBJ2-5, the full variable domain is GAGVSQSPRYKVTKRGQDVALRCDPISGHVSLYWYRQALGQGPEFLTYFNYEAQQDKSGLPNDRFSAERPEGSISTLTIQRTEQRDSAMYRCASSLASGETQYFGPGTRLLVL.